These T cell receptor beta chains were read from a single sample in a study of regulatory T cells in long-lasting Graves disease. In TCRdb, the multiplex PCR reads were re-called with MiXCR into one record per CDR3 protein. The table shows 420,000 or so distinct CDR3 sequences, with less than 25% occurring only once. This sample comprised peripheral blood mononuclear cells (PBMCs), obtained when the disease was refractory, from a patient treated with antithyroid drugs. Receptors originate from a female donor with Graves disease. Both conserved end residues are part of each CDR3. The order of the fields is D gene, V gene, CDR3 length, J gene, clone size, CDR3 protein, CDR3 DNA. A D gene is named only where the DNA matches it firmly. The size entry is marked missing in some rows and otherwise reads once, few, many or a size class.

D: -; V: TRBV19; length: 14; J: TRBJ2-7; size: -; CDR3: CASSRVADSYEQYF; DNA: TGTGCCAGTAGTAGAGTTGCGGACTCCTACGAGCAGTACTTC
D: -; V: TRBV12-3/TRBV12-4; length: 14; J: TRBJ2-2; size: few; CDR3: CASSWTWGAGELFF; DNA: TGTGCCAGCAGTTGGACATGGGGGGCCGGGGAGCTGTTTTTT
D: -; V: TRBV9; length: 18; J: TRBJ2-6; size: -; CDR3: CASSQTTGYFTGANVLTF; DNA: TGTGCCAGCAGCCAAACGACAGGTTACTTCACTGGGGCCAACGTCCTGACTTTC
D: -; V: TRBV28; length: 16; J: TRBJ2-6; size: many; CDR3: CASKGAAFSGANVLTF; DNA: TGTGCCAGCAAAGGAGCGGCCTTCTCTGGGGCCAACGTCCTGACTTTC
D: -; V: TRBV28; length: 14; J: TRBJ2-7; size: many; CDR3: CASSFGGTSYEQYF; DNA: TGTGCCAGCAGTTTTGGGGGAACGTCCTACGAGCAGTACTTC
D: TRBD1; V: TRBV2; length: 14; J: TRBJ2-1; size: many; CDR3: CASSDLQGNNEQFF; DNA: TGTGCCAGCAGTGATTTACAGGGGAACAATGAGCAGTTCTTC
D: TRBD2; V: TRBV7-9; length: 13; J: TRBJ2-7; size: -; CDR3: CASTLAGTYEQYF; DNA: TGTGCCAGCACCTTAGCGGGAACCTACGAGCAGTACTTC
D: -; V: TRBV20-1; length: 14; J: TRBJ1-1; size: -; CDR3: CSASPRGGNTEAFF; DNA: TGCAGTGCTAGTCCCCGGGGGGGGAACACTGAAGCTTTCTTT
D: -; V: TRBV18; length: 14; J: TRBJ1-4; size: -; CDR3: CASSPPGSDEKLFF; DNA: TGTGCCAGCTCACCACCAGGGTCGGATGAAAAACTGTTTTTT
D: -; V: TRBV19; length: 12; J: TRBJ1-2; size: few; CDR3: CASSREVYGYTF; DNA: TGTGCCAGTAGTCGCGAGGTCTATGGCTACACCTTC
D: -; V: TRBV19; length: 16; J: TRBJ2-2; size: few; CDR3: CASSFPPDRNTGELFF; DNA: TGTGCCAGTAGTTTCCCGCCGGACCGGAACACCGGGGAGCTGTTTTTT
D: TRBD2; V: TRBV5-1; length: 15; J: TRBJ2-2; size: few; CDR3: CASSFSGRDTGELFF; DNA: TGCGCCAGCAGCTTTAGCGGGAGGGACACCGGGGAGCTGTTTTTT
D: TRBD1; V: TRBV5-1; length: 15; J: TRBJ2-2; size: many; CDR3: CASSLGTGTSGELFF; DNA: TGCGCCAGCAGCCTCGGGACAGGAACTAGCGGGGAGCTGTTTTTT
D: TRBD2; V: TRBV6-1; length: 14; J: TRBJ2-2; size: few; CDR3: CASWTSASTGELFF; DNA: TGTGCCAGCTGGACTAGCGCTAGCACCGGGGAGCTGTTTTTT
D: -; V: TRBV28; length: 14; J: TRBJ2-7; size: many; CDR3: CASSSGQLPYEQYF; DNA: TGTGCCAGCAGCAGCGGACAGCTTCCCTACGAGCAGTACTTC
D: -; V: TRBV12-3/TRBV12-4; length: 16; J: TRBJ1-4; size: -; CDR3: CASSLMGASSGEKLFF; DNA: TGTGCCAGCAGTTTGATGGGGGCTAGTTCGGGTGAAAAACTGTTTTTT
D: -; V: TRBV20-1; length: 10; J: TRBJ2-5; size: few; CDR3: CSASKETQYF; DNA: TGCAGTGCTAGCAAGGAGACCCAGTACTTC
D: TRBD2; V: TRBV28; length: 14; J: TRBJ2-5; size: many; CDR3: CASSPPGLEETQYF; DNA: TGTGCCAGCAGTCCCCCCGGACTAGAAGAGACCCAGTACTTC
D: TRBD2; V: TRBV11-2; length: 16; J: TRBJ2-5; size: many; CDR3: CASSAFSGRAGETQYF; DNA: TGTGCCAGCAGCGCATTTAGCGGGAGGGCCGGGGAGACCCAGTACTTC
D: TRBD1; V: TRBV24-1; length: 17; J: TRBJ2-6; size: once; CDR3: CATSQGAPRSGANVLTF; DNA: TGTGCCACCAGCCAGGGGGCGCCGCGCTCTGGGGCCAACGTCCTGACTTTC
D: -; V: TRBV5-1; length: 18; J: TRBJ2-5; size: -; CDR3: CASSLDALRSSVPETQYF; DNA: TGCGCCAGCAGCTTGGACGCCCTCCGGTCTAGCGTGCCGGAGACCCAGTACTTC
D: -; V: TRBV2; length: 14; J: TRBJ1-5; size: few; CDR3: CASSFLATNQPQHF; DNA: TGTGCCAGCAGCTTCCTCGCCACAAATCAGCCCCAGCATTTT
D: -; V: TRBV12-3/TRBV12-4; length: 14; J: TRBJ1-1; size: few; CDR3: CASSFLQTNTEAFF; DNA: TGTGCCAGCAGTTTTCTTCAGACCAACACTGAAGCTTTCTTT
D: -; V: TRBV7-3; length: 14; J: TRBJ2-5; size: few; CDR3: CASSSLRGNETQYF; DNA: TGTGCCAGCAGCTCGCTCCGGGGGAACGAGACCCAGTACTTC
D: TRBD1; V: TRBV20-1; length: 17; J: TRBJ2-5; size: few; CDR3: CSARVAGTGSFRETQYF; DNA: TGCAGTGCTAGAGTTGCAGGGACAGGGTCCTTCAGGGAGACCCAGTACTTC
D: -; V: TRBV6-2/TRBV6-3; length: 15; J: TRBJ2-2; size: few; CDR3: CASSDYRRNTGELFF; DNA: TGTGCCAGCAGTGATTACAGGAGGAACACCGGGGAGCTGTTTTTT
D: -; V: TRBV29-1; length: 11; J: TRBJ1-2; size: few; CDR3: CSAATNYGYTF; DNA: TGCAGCGCTGCAACGAACTATGGCTACACCTTC
D: TRBD1; V: TRBV28; length: 19; J: TRBJ2-2; size: few; CDR3: CASSLKILDRGRDTGELFF; DNA: TGTGCCAGCAGCCTTAAAATCTTGGACAGGGGGCGTGACACCGGGGAGCTGTTTTTT
D: TRBD1; V: TRBV28; length: 16; J: TRBJ1-1; size: many; CDR3: CASSLNRGSGNTEAFF; DNA: TGTGCCAGCAGTTTGAACAGGGGATCAGGAAACACTGAAGCTTTCTTT
D: TRBD1; V: TRBV5-1; length: 16; J: TRBJ2-2; size: -; CDR3: CASSLVGRGLTGELFF; DNA: TGTGCCAGCAGCTTGGTGGGCAGGGGGCTCACCGGGGAGCTGTTTTTT
D: TRBD2; V: TRBV7-2; length: 15; J: TRBJ2-5; size: -; CDR3: CASSEGLADYNEQYF; DNA: TGTGCCAGCAGCGAAGGACTAGCGGACTACAATGAGCAGTACTTC
D: -; V: TRBV28; length: 15; J: TRBJ2-1; size: many; CDR3: CASSPDRSSYNEQFF; DNA: TGTGCCAGCAGTCCCGACAGAAGCTCCTACAATGAGCAGTTCTTC
D: -; V: TRBV7-9; length: 17; J: TRBJ2-7; size: once; CDR3: CASSLRSDREGNYEQYF; DNA: TGTGCCAGCAGCTTACGGTCCGACAGGGAGGGCAACTACGAGCAGTACTTC
D: -; V: TRBV28; length: 14; J: TRBJ2-5; size: few; CDR3: CASSSNLRQETQYF; DNA: TGTGCCAGCAGCTCCAACCTGAGACAAGAGACCCAGTACTTC
D: -; V: TRBV27; length: 16; J: TRBJ2-7; size: many; CDR3: CASMHATGRFSYEQYF; DNA: TGTGCCAGCATGCACGCAACGGGGAGATTCTCCTACGAGCAGTACTTC
D: TRBD2; V: TRBV6-1; length: 15; J: TRBJ2-5; size: many; CDR3: CASVRLAGGGETQYF; DNA: TGTGCCAGCGTCAGGCTAGCGGGAGGAGGGGAGACCCAGTACTTC
D: -; V: TRBV30; length: 16; J: TRBJ1-2; size: -; CDR3: CAWSVLHRNANYGYTF; DNA: TGTGCCTGGAGTGTCCTCCACAGGAATGCTAACTATGGCTACACCTTC
D: TRBD1; V: TRBV12-3/TRBV12-4; length: 15; J: TRBJ1-1; size: many; CDR3: CASNHYRGTITEAFF; DNA: TGTGCCAGCAACCATTACAGGGGAACAATCACTGAAGCTTTCTTT
D: -; V: TRBV7-2; length: 14; J: TRBJ1-5; size: few; CDR3: CASSLEADHQPQHF; DNA: TGTGCCAGCAGCTTAGAGGCAGACCATCAGCCCCAGCATTTT
D: -; V: TRBV7-9; length: 13; J: TRBJ2-7; size: few; CDR3: CASSFELSGEQYF; DNA: TGTGCCAGCAGCTTCGAATTAAGCGGGGAGCAGTACTTC
D: -; V: TRBV11-2; length: 13; J: TRBJ1-2; size: many; CDR3: CASSLPGVYGYTF; DNA: TGTGCCAGCAGCTTGCCCGGGGTGTATGGCTACACCTTC
D: TRBD1; V: TRBV5-1; length: 16; J: TRBJ2-5; size: -; CDR3: CASSLEGTGRGETQYF; DNA: TGCGCCAGCAGCTTGGAGGGGACAGGGAGAGGAGAGACCCAGTACTTC
D: -; V: TRBV7-9; length: 16; J: TRBJ2-2; size: -; CDR3: CASSPDPVGFTGELFF; DNA: TGTGCCAGCAGCCCAGACCCAGTCGGGTTCACCGGGGAGCTGTTTTTT
D: TRBD2; V: TRBV20-1; length: 18; J: TRBJ2-1; size: -; CDR3: CSARDGASGGSSYNEQFF; DNA: TGCAGTGCTAGAGATGGGGCTAGCGGAGGGAGCTCCTACAATGAGCAGTTCTTC
D: TRBD2; V: TRBV14; length: 14; J: TRBJ2-1; size: -; CDR3: CASSGAGLGGEQFF; DNA: TGTGCCAGCAGCGGCGCCGGACTAGGCGGTGAGCAGTTCTTC
D: TRBD1; V: TRBV10-3; length: 15; J: TRBJ2-7; size: -; CDR3: CAISDLGTGAYEQYF; DNA: TGTGCCATCAGTGATTTAGGGACAGGGGCCTACGAGCAGTACTTC
D: TRBD2; V: TRBV6-4; length: 15; J: TRBJ2-2; size: many; CDR3: CASSPLAENTGELFF; DNA: TGTGCCAGCAGCCCACTAGCGGAGAACACCGGGGAGCTGTTTTTT
D: -; V: TRBV18; length: 15; J: TRBJ1-1; size: few; CDR3: CASSPLDRRNTEAFF; DNA: TGTGCCAGCTCACCTCTAGACAGAAGGAACACTGAAGCTTTCTTT
D: -; V: TRBV29-1; length: 14; J: TRBJ1-4; size: -; CDR3: CSARSGTVNEKLFF; DNA: TGCAGCGCCCGTTCCGGGACGGTGAATGAAAAACTGTTTTTT
D: TRBD2; V: TRBV5-1; length: 17; J: TRBJ2-3; size: few; CDR3: CASSRRSGSRPTDTQYF; DNA: TGCGCCAGCAGCCGTCGTAGCGGGAGTCGCCCCACAGATACGCAGTATTTT
D: TRBD1; V: TRBV28; length: 14; J: TRBJ1-5; size: many; CDR3: CASSPGGDNQPQHF; DNA: TGTGCCAGCAGCCCAGGGGGTGACAATCAGCCCCAGCATTTT
D: -; V: TRBV29-1; length: 14; J: TRBJ1-1; size: few; CDR3: CSVERRPVGAEAFF; DNA: TGCAGCGTTGAAAGGCGGCCGGTTGGGGCTGAAGCTTTCTTT
D: TRBD1; V: TRBV7-9; length: 13; J: TRBJ1-4; size: many; CDR3: CASSRTGIEKLFF; DNA: TGTGCCAGCAGCAGGACAGGGATTGAAAAACTGTTTTTT
D: TRBD2; V: TRBV20-1; length: 20; J: TRBJ2-5; size: few; CDR3: CSATLEVTGLAGGPGETQYF; DNA: TGCAGTGCCACCTTGGAAGTGACGGGACTAGCGGGAGGGCCGGGTGAGACCCAGTACTTC